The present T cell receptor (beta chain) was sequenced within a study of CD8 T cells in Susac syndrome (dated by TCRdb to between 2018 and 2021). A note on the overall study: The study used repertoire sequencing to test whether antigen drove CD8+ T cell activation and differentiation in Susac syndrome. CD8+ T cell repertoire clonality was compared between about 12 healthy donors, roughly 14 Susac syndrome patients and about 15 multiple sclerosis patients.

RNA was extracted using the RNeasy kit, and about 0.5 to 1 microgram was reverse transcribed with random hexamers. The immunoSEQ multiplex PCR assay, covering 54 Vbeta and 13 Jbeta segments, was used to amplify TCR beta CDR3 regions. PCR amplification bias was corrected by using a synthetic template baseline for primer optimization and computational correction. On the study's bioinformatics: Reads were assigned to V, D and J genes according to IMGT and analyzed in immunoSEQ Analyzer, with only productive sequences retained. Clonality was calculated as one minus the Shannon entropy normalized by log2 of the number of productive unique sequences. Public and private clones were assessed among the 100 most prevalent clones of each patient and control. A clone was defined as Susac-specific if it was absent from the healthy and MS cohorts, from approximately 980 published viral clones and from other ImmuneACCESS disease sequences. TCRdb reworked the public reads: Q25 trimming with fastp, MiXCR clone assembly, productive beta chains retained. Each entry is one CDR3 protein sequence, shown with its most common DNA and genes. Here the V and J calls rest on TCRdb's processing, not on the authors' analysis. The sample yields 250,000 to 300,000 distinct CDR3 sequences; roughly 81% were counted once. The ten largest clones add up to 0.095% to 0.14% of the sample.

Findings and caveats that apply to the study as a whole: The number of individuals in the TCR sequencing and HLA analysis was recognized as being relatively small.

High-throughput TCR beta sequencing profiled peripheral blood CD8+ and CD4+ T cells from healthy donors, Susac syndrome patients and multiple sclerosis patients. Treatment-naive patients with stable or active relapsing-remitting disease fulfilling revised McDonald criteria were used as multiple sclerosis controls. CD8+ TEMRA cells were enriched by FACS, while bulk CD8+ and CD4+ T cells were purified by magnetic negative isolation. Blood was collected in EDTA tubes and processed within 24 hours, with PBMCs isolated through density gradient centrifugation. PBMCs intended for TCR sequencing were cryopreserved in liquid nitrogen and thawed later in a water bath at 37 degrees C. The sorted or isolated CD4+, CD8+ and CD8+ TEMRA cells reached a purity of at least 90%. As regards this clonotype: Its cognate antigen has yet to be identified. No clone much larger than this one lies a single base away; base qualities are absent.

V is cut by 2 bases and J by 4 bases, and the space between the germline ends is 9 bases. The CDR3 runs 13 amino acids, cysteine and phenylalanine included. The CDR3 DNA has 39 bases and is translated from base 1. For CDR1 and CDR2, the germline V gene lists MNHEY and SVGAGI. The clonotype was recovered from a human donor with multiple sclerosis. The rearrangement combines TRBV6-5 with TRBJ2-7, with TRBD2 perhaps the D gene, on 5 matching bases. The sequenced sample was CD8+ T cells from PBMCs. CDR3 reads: CASSYDYVYEQYF. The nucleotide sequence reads TGTGCCAGCAGTTACGACTACGTTTACGAGCAGTACTTC.